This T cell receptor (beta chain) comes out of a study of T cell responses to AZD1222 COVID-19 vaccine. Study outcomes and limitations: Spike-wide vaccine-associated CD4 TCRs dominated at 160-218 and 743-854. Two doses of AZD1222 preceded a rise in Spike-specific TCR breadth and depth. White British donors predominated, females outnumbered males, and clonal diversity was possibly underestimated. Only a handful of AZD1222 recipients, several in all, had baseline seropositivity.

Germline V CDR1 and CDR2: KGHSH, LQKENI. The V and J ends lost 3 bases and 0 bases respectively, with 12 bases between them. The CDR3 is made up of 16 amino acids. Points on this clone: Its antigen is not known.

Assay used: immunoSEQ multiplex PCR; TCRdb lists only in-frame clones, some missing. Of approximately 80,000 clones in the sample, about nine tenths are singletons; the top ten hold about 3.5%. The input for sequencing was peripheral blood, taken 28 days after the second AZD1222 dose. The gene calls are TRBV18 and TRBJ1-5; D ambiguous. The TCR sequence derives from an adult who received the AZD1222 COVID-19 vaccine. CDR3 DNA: TGTGCCAGCTCACCGTTGGGAGCCTCTAGCAATCAGCCCCAGCATTTT. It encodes CASSPLGASSNQPQHF. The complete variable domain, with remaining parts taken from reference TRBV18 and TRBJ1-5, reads NAGVMQNPRHLVRRRGQEARLRCSPMKGHSHVYWYRQLPEEGLKFMVYLQKENIIDESGMPKERFSAEFPKEGPSILRIQQVVRGDSAAYFCASSPLGASSNQPQHFGDGTRLSIL.